This TCR beta chain was identified during a study of T cell responses to AZD1222 COVID-19 vaccine. Points on this clone: Its target is not known.

The repertoire was sequenced with immunoSEQ multiplex PCR; TCRdb's copy has only in-frame clones and lacks some. The table shows 150,000 to 200,000 clones, with around 90% occurring only once. Regarding the study as a whole: No day 14 peak samples; only post-peak repertoires were characterized.

Germline CDR1 is DFQATT and CDR2 is SNEGSKA (reference sequence). V was trimmed by 3 bases and J by 2 bases, leaving 5 bases between them. The CDR3 has 11 amino acids. The material was peripheral blood, obtained on day 0 of AZD1222 vaccination. The sequence was collected from an adult in good health. V is TRBV20-1 and J is TRBJ2-7; D unclear. CDR3 nucleotide sequence: TGCAGTGCTAGCAGTGCCTACGAGCAGTACTTC. It yields the protein CSASSAYEQYF.